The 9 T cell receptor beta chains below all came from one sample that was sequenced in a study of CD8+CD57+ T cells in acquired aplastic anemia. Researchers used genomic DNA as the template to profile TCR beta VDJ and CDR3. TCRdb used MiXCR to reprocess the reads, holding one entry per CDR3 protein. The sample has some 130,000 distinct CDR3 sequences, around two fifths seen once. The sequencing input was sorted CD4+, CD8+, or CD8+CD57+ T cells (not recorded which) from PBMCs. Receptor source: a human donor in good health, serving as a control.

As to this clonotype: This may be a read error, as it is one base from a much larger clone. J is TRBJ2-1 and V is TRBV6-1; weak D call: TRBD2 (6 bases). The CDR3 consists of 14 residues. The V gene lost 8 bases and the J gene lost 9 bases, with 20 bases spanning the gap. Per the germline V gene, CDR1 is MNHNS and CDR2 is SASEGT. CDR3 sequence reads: CASGLAEGLGEQFF. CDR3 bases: TGTGCCAGCGGTCTGGCGGAGGGCCTTGGTGAGCAGTTCTTC.

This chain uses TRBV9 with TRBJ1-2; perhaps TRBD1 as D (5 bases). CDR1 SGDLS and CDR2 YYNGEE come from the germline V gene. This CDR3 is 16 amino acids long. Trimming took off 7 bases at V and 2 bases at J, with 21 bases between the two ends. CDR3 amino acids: CASPTGGNTTNYGYTF. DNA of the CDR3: TGTGCCAGCCCCACCGGGGGTAACACCACCAACTATGGCTACACCTTC.

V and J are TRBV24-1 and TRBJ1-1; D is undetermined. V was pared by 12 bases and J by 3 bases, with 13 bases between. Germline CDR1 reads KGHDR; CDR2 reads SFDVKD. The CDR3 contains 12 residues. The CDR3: CAAYPWDTEAFF. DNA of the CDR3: TGTGCCGCATACCCGTGGGACACTGAAGCTTTCTTT.

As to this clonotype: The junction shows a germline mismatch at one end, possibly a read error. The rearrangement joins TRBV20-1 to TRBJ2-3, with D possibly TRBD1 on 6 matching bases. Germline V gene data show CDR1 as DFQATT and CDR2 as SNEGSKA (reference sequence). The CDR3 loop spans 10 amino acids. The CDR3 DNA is TGCAGTGCTAGAGGGACAGCCTTTCCTTTT. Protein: CSARGTAFPF.

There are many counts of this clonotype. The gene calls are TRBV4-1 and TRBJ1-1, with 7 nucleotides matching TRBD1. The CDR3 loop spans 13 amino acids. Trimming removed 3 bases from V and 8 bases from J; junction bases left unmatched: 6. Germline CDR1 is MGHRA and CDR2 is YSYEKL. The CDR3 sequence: CASSQPGTAEAFF. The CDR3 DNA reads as TGCGCCAGCAGCCAGCCGGGGACAGCGGAAGCTTTCTTT.

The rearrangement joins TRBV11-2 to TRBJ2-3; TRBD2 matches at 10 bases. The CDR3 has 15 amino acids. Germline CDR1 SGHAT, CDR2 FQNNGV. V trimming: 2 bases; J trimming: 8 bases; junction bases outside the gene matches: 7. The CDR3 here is CASSLRPSGGSTQYF. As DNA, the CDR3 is TGTGCCAGCAGCTTACGGCCTAGCGGGGGATCTACGCAGTATTTT.

CDR3 nucleotides: TGTGCCTGTCAGGGGGCTTTTGTCGGCTACACCTTC. Residues: CACQGAFVGYTF. The J gene is TRBJ1-2, the V gene TRBV30; 8 bases agree with TRBD1. The CDR3 length is 12 residues. The junction had 8 bases not matched to a gene; V was cut back by 6 bases and J by 8 bases. The germline V gene encodes CDR1 GTSNPN and CDR2 SVGIG (reference sequence).

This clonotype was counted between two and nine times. The DNA of the CDR3 is TGCGCCAGCAGCTTGGGGGACCCCAAAAACATTCAGTACTTC. Its protein product is CASSLGDPKNIQYF. The chain employs TRBV5-1 and TRBJ2-4; D might be TRBD1 or TRBD2, each matching 5 bases. There are 14 residues in the CDR3. Germline CDR1 and CDR2: SGHRS and YFSETQ. Trimming took 0 bases from V and 2 from J, leaving 6 bases between them.

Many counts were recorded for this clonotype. In DNA form, the CDR3 reads TGTGCCAGCAGCGGGACAGGGAGACAGCCCCAGCATTTT. This encodes CASSGTGRQPQHF. The chain uses TRBV6-1 and TRBJ1-5; 9 bases are shared with TRBD1. The length of the CDR3 is 13 residues. Germline CDR1 and CDR2: MNHNS and SASEGT. V shed 6 bases, J shed 7 bases, and the junction held 4 bases outside the gene matches.